This is a list of T cell receptor beta chains from one sample in a study of shared clonotypes between healthy human individuals. Assay: immunoSEQ multiplex PCR; the TCRdb copy retains only in-frame clones and omits some. Among about 1 million clones listed, around 74% were seen once. Sequences were obtained from memory CD4+ T cells sorted from blood. Source of these receptors: a man between 18 and 35 years old in good health. Both conserved end residues are part of each CDR3. D genes are given only for firm matches. Size is stated for part of the rows, as once, few or many counts, or as a class when the clone is expanded.

size,V,D,length,J,CDR3,DNA
.,TRBV6-5,.,13,TRBJ1-6,CASSSRGDSPLHF,TGTGCCAGCAGTTCCCGCGGGGATTCACCCCTCCACTTT
.,TRBV5-1,.,15,TRBJ2-2,CASSFRVTNTGELFF,TGCGCCAGCAGCTTCAGGGTAACCAACACCGGGGAGCTGTTTTTT
.,TRBV30,.,12,TRBJ1-2,CAWTSDGYGYTF,TGTGCCTGGACCTCGGATGGTTACGGCTACACCTTC
.,TRBV10-3,.,16,TRBJ2-7,CAINGATVGRTYEQYF,TGTGCCATCAATGGGGCTACCGTGGGGCGGACCTACGAGCAGTACTTC
.,TRBV6-6,TRBD2,13,TRBJ2-7,CASSTGTSREQYF,TGTGCCAGCAGTACCGGGACTAGCCGTGAGCAGTACTTC
.,TRBV11-3,TRBD1,14,TRBJ2-7,CASSPGQGAREQYF,TGTGCCAGCAGCCCGGGACAGGGGGCGCGGGAGCAGTACTTC
few,TRBV19,TRBD1,13,TRBJ1-6,CASTRDRNSPLHF,TGTGCCAGTACGCGGGACAGGAATTCACCCCTCCACTTT
.,TRBV5-6,.,14,TRBJ1-1,CASSLGRLNTEAFF,TGTGCCAGCAGCCTCGGGCGGCTGAACACTGAAGCTTTCTTT
few,TRBV27,.,15,TRBJ2-5,CASSLYSYRQETQYF,TGTGCCAGCAGTTTATATTCCTATAGGCAAGAGACCCAGTACTTC
.,TRBV5-1,.,13,TRBJ2-2,CASSLEAGGELFF,TGCGCCAGCAGCTTGGAGGCCGGCGGGGAGCTGTTTTTT
.,TRBV10-3,TRBD1,14,TRBJ1-4,CAISGQGAGEKLFF,TGTGCCATCAGTGGACAGGGGGCAGGTGAAAAACTGTTTTTT
.,TRBV5-1,.,15,TRBJ1-6,CASSPRGAQDSPLHF,TGCGCCAGCAGCCCCCGGGGGGCGCAGGATTCACCCCTCCACTTT
.,TRBV7-9,TRBD2,17,TRBJ2-1,CASSGSSGSDSYNEQFF,TGTGCCAGCAGCGGGTCTAGCGGGAGCGATTCCTACAATGAGCAGTTCTTC
.,TRBV18,TRBD1,14,TRBJ1-3,CASSTGTVGNTIYF,TGTGCCAGCTCAACCGGGACAGTCGGAAACACCATATATTTT
many,TRBV4-2,.,14,TRBJ2-7,CASSPVVGVYEQYF,TGTGCCAGCAGCCCGGTTGTTGGCGTCTACGAGCAGTACTTC
.,TRBV5-1,.,14,TRBJ1-2,CASSLGGTLNGYTF,TGCGCCAGCAGCTTGGGAGGTACGTTGAATGGCTACACCTTC
.,TRBV14,TRBD2,11,TRBJ2-5,CASSSSGGQYF,TGTGCCAGCAGCTCCTCGGGGGGCCAGTACTTC
.,TRBV19,TRBD1,16,TRBJ2-7,CASSIRGQIETYEQYF,TGTGCCAGTAGTATTAGGGGACAGATTGAGACCTACGAGCAGTACTTC
.,TRBV4-3,.,18,TRBJ1-2,CASSQGNLGAQYNYGYTF,TGCGCCAGCAGCCAAGGGAACCTGGGGGCGCAATATAACTATGGCTACACCTTC
few,TRBV7-9,.,17,TRBJ1-3,CASSLEVGTSSGNTIYF,TGTGCCAGCAGCTTAGAGGTGGGGACCTCCTCTGGAAACACCATATATTTT
few,TRBV30,TRBD1,15,TRBJ1-1,CAFHRRTGEFSEAFF,TGTGCCTTCCACCGGAGGACAGGGGAGTTCTCTGAAGCTTTCTTT
.,TRBV7-2,TRBD1,16,TRBJ2-2,CASSLDQGALGGELFF,TGTGCCAGCAGCTTGGATCAGGGGGCCCTGGGCGGGGAGCTGTTTTTT
.,TRBV28,.,13,TRBJ2-7,CASSFTAPYEQYF,TGTGCCAGCAGTTTTACAGCCCCCTACGAGCAGTACTTC
.,TRBV29-1,.,14,TRBJ2-3,CSVDEGFYTDTQYF,TGCAGCGTTGATGAGGGGTTTTACACAGATACGCAGTATTTT
.,TRBV15,.,12,TRBJ2-1,CATSRADNEQFF,TGTGCCACCAGCAGAGCGGACAATGAGCAGTTCTTC
few,TRBV30,.,12,TRBJ1-2,CAWSAGHYGYTF,TGTGCCTGGAGTGCAGGGCACTATGGCTACACCTTC
.,TRBV9,.,18,TRBJ2-2,CASSVAPLGGYGTGELFF,TGTGCCAGCAGCGTAGCCCCCTTGGGGGGCTATGGCACCGGGGAGCTGTTTTTT
few,TRBV7-2,TRBD1,14,TRBJ2-7,CASSYGQGPGEQYF,TGTGCCAGCAGCTACGGACAGGGCCCCGGCGAGCAGTACTTC
.,TRBV18,TRBD2,20,TRBJ2-7,CASSRSTGTSGRLSSYEQYF,TGTGCCAGCTCACGCTCCACCGGGACTAGCGGGAGGTTAAGCTCCTACGAGCAGTACTTC